This T cell receptor beta chain was captured in a study of a mutant IDH1 vaccine in newly diagnosed glioma. Time point described: week 47, end of study. Every vaccine dose comprised 300 ug of mutant IDH1 20-mer peptide plus topical imiquimod. Assay: immunoSEQ multiplex PCR; the TCRdb copy retains only in-frame clones and omits some. The sample records about 94,000 clones, around nine tenths being singletons. Of note for this clone: The target antigen is unknown.

Specimen: PBMCs, collected from a glioma patient whose treatment included an IDH1 peptide vaccine. This clonotype was sampled from a woman in her 50s with glioma.

The CDR3 is CAISLLAGGKETQYF. CDR3 in DNA: TGTGCCATCAGCCTCCTAGCGGGAGGTAAAGAGACCCAGTACTTC. The chain uses TRBV10-3 and TRBJ2-5; TRBD2 agrees at 11 bases. The CDR3 length is 15 residues. Germline CDR1 ENHRY, CDR2 SYGVKD. V trimming: 6 bases; J trimming: 3 bases; junction bases outside the gene matches: 6.